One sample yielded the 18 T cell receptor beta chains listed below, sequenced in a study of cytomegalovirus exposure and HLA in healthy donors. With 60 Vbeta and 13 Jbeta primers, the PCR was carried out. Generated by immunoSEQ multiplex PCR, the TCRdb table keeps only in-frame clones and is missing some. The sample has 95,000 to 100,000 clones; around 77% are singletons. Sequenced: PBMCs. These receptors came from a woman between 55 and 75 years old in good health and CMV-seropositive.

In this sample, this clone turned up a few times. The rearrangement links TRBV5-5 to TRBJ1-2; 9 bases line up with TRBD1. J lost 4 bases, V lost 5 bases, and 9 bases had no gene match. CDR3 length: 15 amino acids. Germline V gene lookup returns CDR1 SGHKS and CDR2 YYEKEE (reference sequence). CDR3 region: CASSGQGITRYGYTF. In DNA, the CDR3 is TGTGCCAGCAGTGGACAGGGGATCACCCGCTATGGCTACACCTTC. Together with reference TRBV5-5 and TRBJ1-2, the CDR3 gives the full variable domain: DAGVTQSPTHLIKTRGQQVTLRCSPISGHKSVSWYQQVLGQGPQFIFQYYEKEERGRGNFPDRFSARQFPNYSSELNVNALLLGDSALYLCASSGQGITRYGYTFGSGTRLTVV.

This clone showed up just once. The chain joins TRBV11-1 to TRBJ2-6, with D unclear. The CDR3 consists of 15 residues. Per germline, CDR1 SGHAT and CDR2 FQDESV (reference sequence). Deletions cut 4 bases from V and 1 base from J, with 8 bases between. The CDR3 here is CASSSELSGANVLTF. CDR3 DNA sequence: TGTGCCAGCAGCTCGGAGCTATCTGGGGCCAACGTCCTGACTTTC.

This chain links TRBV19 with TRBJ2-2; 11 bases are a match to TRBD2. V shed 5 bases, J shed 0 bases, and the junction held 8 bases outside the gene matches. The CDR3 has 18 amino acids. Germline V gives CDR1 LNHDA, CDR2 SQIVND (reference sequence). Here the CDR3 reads CASSPMGLAETNTGELFF. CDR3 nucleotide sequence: TGTGCCAGTAGTCCTATGGGACTAGCGGAGACGAACACCGGGGAGCTGTTTTTT.

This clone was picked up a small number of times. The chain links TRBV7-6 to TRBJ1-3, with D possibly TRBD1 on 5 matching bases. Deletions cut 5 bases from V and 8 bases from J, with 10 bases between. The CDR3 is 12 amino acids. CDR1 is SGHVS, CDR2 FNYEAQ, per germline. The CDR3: CASSADSYTIYF. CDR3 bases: TGTGCCAGCAGCGCCGACAGTTACACCATATATTTT. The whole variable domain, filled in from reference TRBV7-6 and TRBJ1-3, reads GAGVSQSPRYKVTKRGQDVALRCDPISGHVSLYWYRQALGQGPEFLTYFNYEAQQDKSGLPNDRFSAERPEGSISTLTIQRTEQRDSAMYRCASSADSYTIYFGEGSWLTVV.

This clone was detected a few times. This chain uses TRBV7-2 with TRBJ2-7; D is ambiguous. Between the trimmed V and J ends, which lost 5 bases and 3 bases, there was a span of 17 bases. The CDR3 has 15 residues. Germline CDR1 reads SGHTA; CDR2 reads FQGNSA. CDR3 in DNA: TGTGCCAGCAGCCCGAATTTCTCCAAACACTACGAGCAGTACTTC. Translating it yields CASSPNFSKHYEQYF.

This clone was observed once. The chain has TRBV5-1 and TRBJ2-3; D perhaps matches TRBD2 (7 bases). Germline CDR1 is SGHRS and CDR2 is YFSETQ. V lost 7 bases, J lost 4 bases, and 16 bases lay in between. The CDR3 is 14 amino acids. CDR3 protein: CASAGGGFSDTQYF. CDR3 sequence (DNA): TGCGCCAGCGCTGGGGGGGGCTTCTCAGATACGCAGTATTTT. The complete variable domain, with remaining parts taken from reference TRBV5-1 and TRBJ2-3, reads KAGVTQTPRYLIKTRGQQVTLSCSPISGHRSVSWYQQTPGQGLQFLFEYFSETQRNKGNFPGRFSGRQFSNSRSEMNVSTLELGDSALYLCASAGGGFSDTQYFGPGTRLTVL.

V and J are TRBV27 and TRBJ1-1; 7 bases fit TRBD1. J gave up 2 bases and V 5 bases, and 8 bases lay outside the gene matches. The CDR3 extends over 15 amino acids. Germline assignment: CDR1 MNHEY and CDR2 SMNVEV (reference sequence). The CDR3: CASSVRDRSNTEAFF. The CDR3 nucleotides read TGTGCCAGCAGTGTAAGGGACAGAAGTAACACTGAAGCTTTCTTT.

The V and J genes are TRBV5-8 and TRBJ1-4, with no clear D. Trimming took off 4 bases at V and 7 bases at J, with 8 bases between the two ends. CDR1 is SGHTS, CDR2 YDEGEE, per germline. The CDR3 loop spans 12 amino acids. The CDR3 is CASSPRVEKLFF. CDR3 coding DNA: TGTGCCAGCAGCCCGAGGGTTGAAAAACTGTTTTTT.

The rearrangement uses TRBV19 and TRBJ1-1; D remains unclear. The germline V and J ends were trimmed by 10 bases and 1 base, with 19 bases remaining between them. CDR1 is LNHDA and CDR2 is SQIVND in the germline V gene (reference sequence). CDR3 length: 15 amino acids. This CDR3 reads CATLTRRVGNTEAFF. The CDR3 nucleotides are TGTGCCACCCTTACACGGAGGGTAGGGAACACTGAAGCTTTCTTT.

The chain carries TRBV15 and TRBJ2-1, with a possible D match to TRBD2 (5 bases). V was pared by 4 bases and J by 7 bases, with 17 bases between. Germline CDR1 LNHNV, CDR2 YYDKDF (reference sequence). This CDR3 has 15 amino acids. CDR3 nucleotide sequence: TGTGCCACCAGCATTCCTTTACTAGGGCGGAATGAGCAGTTCTTC. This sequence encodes CATSIPLLGRNEQFF.

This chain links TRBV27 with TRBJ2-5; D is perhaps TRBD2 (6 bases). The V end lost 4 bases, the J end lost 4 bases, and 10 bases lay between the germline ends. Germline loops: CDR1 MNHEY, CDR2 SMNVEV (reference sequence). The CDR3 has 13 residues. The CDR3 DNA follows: TGTGCCAGCAGTTCCGGGGGTGGAGAGACCCAGTACTTC. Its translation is CASSSGGGETQYF.

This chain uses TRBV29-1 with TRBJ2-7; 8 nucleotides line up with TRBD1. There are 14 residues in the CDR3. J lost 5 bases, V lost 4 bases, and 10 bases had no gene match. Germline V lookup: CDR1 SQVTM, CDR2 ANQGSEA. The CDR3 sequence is CSVVFTGGGHEQYF. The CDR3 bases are TGCAGCGTTGTTTTCACAGGGGGAGGTCACGAGCAGTACTTC.

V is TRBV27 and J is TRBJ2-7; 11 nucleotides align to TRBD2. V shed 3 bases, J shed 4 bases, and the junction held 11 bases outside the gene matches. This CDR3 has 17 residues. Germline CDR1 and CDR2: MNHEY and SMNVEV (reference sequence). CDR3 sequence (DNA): TGTGCCAGCAGTTTCCGAGGGACTAGCGGAGAAATTTACGAGCAGTACTTC. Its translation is CASSFRGTSGEIYEQYF.

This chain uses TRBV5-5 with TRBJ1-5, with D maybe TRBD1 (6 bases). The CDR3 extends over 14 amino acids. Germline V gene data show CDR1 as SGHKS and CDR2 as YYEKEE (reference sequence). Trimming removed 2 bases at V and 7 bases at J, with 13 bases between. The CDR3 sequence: CASSFMGGRQPQHF. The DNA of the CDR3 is TGTGCCAGCAGCTTTATGGGGGGGCGGCAGCCCCAGCATTTT.

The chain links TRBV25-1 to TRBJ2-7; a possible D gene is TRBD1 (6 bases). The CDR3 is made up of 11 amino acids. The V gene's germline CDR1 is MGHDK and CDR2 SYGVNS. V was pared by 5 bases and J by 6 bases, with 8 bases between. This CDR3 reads CASSLGAEQYF. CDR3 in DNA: TGTGCCAGCAGTCTGGGGGCCGAGCAGTACTTC.

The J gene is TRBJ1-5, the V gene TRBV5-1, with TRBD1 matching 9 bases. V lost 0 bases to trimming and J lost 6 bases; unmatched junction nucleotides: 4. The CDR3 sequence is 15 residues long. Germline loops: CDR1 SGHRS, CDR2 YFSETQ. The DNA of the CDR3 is TGCGCCAGCAGCTTGGATGGACAGGGGAGTCAGCCCCAGCATTTT. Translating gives CASSLDGQGSQPQHF. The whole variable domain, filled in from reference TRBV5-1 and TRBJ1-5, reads KAGVTQTPRYLIKTRGQQVTLSCSPISGHRSVSWYQQTPGQGLQFLFEYFSETQRNKGNFPGRFSGRQFSNSRSEMNVSTLELGDSALYLCASSLDGQGSQPQHFGDGTRLSIL.

The CDR3 DNA reads as TGTGCCAGTAGTCGAAGCGGGAGGGCCACTGAGCAGTTCTTC. It specifies CASSRSGRATEQFF. This rearrangement joins TRBV19 to TRBJ2-1; 10 bases match TRBD2. The CDR3 consists of 14 residues. V shed 5 bases and J 9 bases; nucleotides not matched to a gene: 7. Germline lookup yields CDR1 LNHDA and CDR2 SQIVND (reference sequence).

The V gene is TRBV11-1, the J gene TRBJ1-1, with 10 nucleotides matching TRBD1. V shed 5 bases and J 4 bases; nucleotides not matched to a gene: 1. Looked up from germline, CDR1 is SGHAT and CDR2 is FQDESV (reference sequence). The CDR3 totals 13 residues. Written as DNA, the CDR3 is TGTGCCAGCAGCCGGGACAGGGGCACTGAAGCTTTCTTT. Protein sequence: CASSRDRGTEAFF. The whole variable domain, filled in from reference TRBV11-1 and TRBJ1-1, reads EAEVAQSPRYKITEKSQAVAFWCDPISGHATLYWYRQILGQGPELLVQFQDESVVDDSQLPKDRFSAERLKGVDSTLKIQPAELGDSAMYLCASSRDRGTEAFFGQGTRLTVV.